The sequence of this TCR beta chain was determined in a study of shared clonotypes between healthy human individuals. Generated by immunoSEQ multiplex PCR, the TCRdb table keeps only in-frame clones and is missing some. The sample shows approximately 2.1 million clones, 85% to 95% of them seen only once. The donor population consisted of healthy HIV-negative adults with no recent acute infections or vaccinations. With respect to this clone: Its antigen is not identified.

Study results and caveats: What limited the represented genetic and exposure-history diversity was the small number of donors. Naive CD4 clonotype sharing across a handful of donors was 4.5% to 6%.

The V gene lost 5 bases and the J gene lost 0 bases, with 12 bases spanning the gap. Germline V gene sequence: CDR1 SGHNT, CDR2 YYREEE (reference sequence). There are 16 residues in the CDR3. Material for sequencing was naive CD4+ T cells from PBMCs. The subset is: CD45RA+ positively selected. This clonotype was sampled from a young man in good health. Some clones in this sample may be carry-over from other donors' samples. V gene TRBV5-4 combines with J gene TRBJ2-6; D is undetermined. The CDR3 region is CASSALLSSGANVLTF. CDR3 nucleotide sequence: TGTGCCAGCAGTGCTCTGCTGAGCTCTGGGGCCAACGTCCTGACTTTC.